The rows below give T cell receptor beta chains drawn from one sample of a study of cytomegalovirus exposure and HLA in healthy donors. Repertoires were generated with immunoSEQ multiplex PCR, while TCRdb's copy carries only in-frame clones and drops some. The sample has fewer than 200,000 clones; around 65% are singletons. The sample comprised PBMCs. The receptors were sampled from a woman in her 40s in good health and CMV-seropositive. The CDR3 runs from the conserved cysteine through the conserved F or W. A D gene is named only where the DNA matches it firmly. Size values are once, few and many counts, or a class for expanded clones, and some rows have none.

clone size	D gene	J gene	V gene	CDR3 protein	CDR3 DNA
few	.	TRBJ2-3	TRBV7-2	CASHRGGSTDTQYF	TGTGCCAGCCATCGAGGGGGTTCCACAGATACGCAGTATTTT
.	TRBD1	TRBJ2-7	TRBV6-5	CASGSGTGSDEQYF	TGTGCCAGCGGTTCAGGGACAGGGAGCGACGAGCAGTACTTC
.	.	TRBJ2-7	TRBV5-4	CASSNLQGASSYEQYF	TGTGCCAGCAGCAACCTACAAGGGGCTAGCTCCTACGAGCAGTACTTC
.	TRBD2	TRBJ2-3	TRBV4-3	CASSRALAESDTQYF	TGCGCCAGCAGCCGAGCTCTAGCGGAATCAGATACGCAGTATTTT
few	TRBD2	TRBJ2-1	TRBV9	CASSVRGTSSYNEQFF	TGTGCCAGCAGCGTACGAGGGACTAGCTCCTACAATGAGCAGTTCTTC
.	TRBD1	TRBJ2-2	TRBV11-2	CASSLRQGQTGELFF	TGTGCCAGCAGCTTAAGACAGGGCCAAACCGGGGAGCTGTTTTTT
.	.	TRBJ2-2	TRBV29-1	CSAGLNTGELFF	TGCAGCGCCGGACTGAACACCGGGGAGCTGTTTTTT
.	TRBD2	TRBJ2-6	TRBV5-6	CASSRRGEGRSGANVLTF	TGTGCCAGCAGCCGTCGGGGGGAGGGGAGGTCTGGGGCCAACGTCCTGACTTTC
few	TRBD1	TRBJ1-1	TRBV15	CATSRLVTGGLNTEAFF	TGTGCCACCAGCAGACTCGTGACAGGGGGCTTGAACACTGAAGCTTTCTTT
.	.	TRBJ2-7	TRBV7-2	CASTPRGGTDYEQYF	TGTGCCAGCACTCCCCGGGGGGGGACAGACTACGAGCAGTACTTC
few	.	TRBJ1-5	TRBV7-2	CASSNWAGSVPGPQHF	TGTGCCAGCAGCAATTGGGCAGGGTCAGTTCCGGGGCCCCAGCATTTT
.	.	TRBJ1-2	TRBV2	CASTLLEGRTSYTF	TGTGCCTCCACCCTCCTCGAGGGCCGGACGAGCTACACCTTC
.	TRBD2	TRBJ2-3	TRBV5-1	CASSPTSGTTDTQYF	TGCGCCAGCAGCCCGACTAGCGGGACCACAGATACGCAGTATTTT
once	.	TRBJ1-2	TRBV6-5	CASSYGSSGGYTF	TGTGCCAGCAGTTACGGGTCAAGCGGTGGCTACACCTTC
.	.	TRBJ2-1	TRBV6-5	CASSYGAGSYNEQFF	TGTGCCAGCAGTTACGGGGCGGGAAGCTACAATGAGCAGTTCTTC
.	.	TRBJ2-4	TRBV27	CASSFPGAGDIQYF	TGTGCCAGCAGTTTCCCGGGGGCGGGGGACATTCAGTACTTC
.	.	TRBJ1-6	TRBV9	CASTRGDSYNSPLHF	TGTGCCAGCACCCGGGGGGACTCCTATAATTCACCCCTCCACTTT
few	TRBD2	TRBJ2-7	TRBV5-1	CASSRGLAGANYEQYF	TGCGCCAGCAGCCGGGGACTAGCGGGAGCTAACTACGAGCAGTACTTC
.	.	TRBJ1-1	TRBV5-1	CASSLGLVQNTEAFF	TGCGCCAGCAGCTTGGGGCTAGTTCAGAACACTGAAGCTTTCTTT
.	.	TRBJ2-7	TRBV11-2	CASSLGRRALSSYEQYF	TGTGCCAGCAGCTTAGGACGCAGGGCCCTATCGTCCTACGAGCAGTACTTC
.	.	TRBJ2-7	TRBV6-6	CASSYMEDLYEQYF	TGTGCCAGCAGTTACATGGAGGACCTCTACGAGCAGTACTTC
few	.	TRBJ1-1	TRBV5-1	CASSRSGDSNTEAFF	TGCGCCAGCAGCCGCTCAGGGGATTCGAACACTGAAGCTTTCTTT
.	TRBD1	TRBJ2-7	TRBV11-2	CASSLDTGAYEQYF	TGTGCCAGCAGCTTAGATACAGGGGCCTACGAGCAGTACTTC
.	TRBD1	TRBJ1-5	TRBV7-2	CASSFQGAQGQPQNF	TGTGCCAGCAGCTTTCAGGGGGCGCAGGGACAGCCCCAGAATTTT
.	TRBD2	TRBJ2-1	TRBV18	CASSPRGGRGTYNEQFF	TGTGCCAGCTCACCCAGAGGAGGGAGGGGAACCTACAATGAGCAGTTCTTC
.	.	TRBJ2-3	TRBV25-1	CASSELGGGGDTQYF	TGTGCCAGCAGTGAATTAGGAGGGGGGGGAGATACGCAGTATTTT
once	TRBD1	TRBJ2-7	TRBV2	CASSADRGGFIYKYF	TGTGCCAGCAGTGCCGACAGGGGTGGCTTTATTTATAAGTACTTC
few	.	TRBJ2-5	TRBV28	CASSLFLGGQTQYF	TGTGCCAGCAGTTTATTTTTGGGGGGTCAGACCCAGTACTTC
.	TRBD1	TRBJ1-4	TRBV6-5	CASSLQGQGGEKLFF	TGTGCCAGCAGTCTCCAGGGACAGGGTGGGGAAAAACTGTTTTTT
.	TRBD1	TRBJ2-7	TRBV19	CASSKGTGGYEQYF	TGTGCCAGTAGTAAAGGGACAGGGGGATACGAGCAGTACTTC
.	TRBD2	TRBJ2-1	TRBV5-1	CASSLLAGPSHEQFF	TGCGCCAGCAGCTTACTAGCGGGGCCGTCCCATGAGCAGTTCTTC
.	.	TRBJ2-2	TRBV27	CASSFLAKNTGELFF	TGTGCCAGCAGTTTTCTCGCTAAAAACACCGGGGAGCTGTTTTTT
.	.	TRBJ1-6	TRBV2	CASSEFSAGNNSPLHF	TGTGCCAGCAGTGAGTTCTCGGCGGGAAATAATTCACCCCTCCACTTT
.	.	TRBJ2-2	TRBV19	CASINSGELFF	TGTGCCAGTATTAACAGCGGGGAGCTGTTTTTT
few	TRBD1	TRBJ1-1	TRBV7-2	CASSSGQVNTEAFF	TGTGCCAGCAGCTCGGGACAGGTGAACACTGAAGCTTTCTTT
few	TRBD1	TRBJ1-2	TRBV20-1	CSAEDRGGYTF	TGCAGTGCTGAGGACAGGGGTGGCTACACCTTC
.	TRBD1	TRBJ2-1	TRBV7-2	CASSPRGQGSSYNEQFF	TGTGCCAGCAGCCCACGGGGACAGGGCAGCTCCTACAATGAGCAGTTCTTC
once	TRBD2	TRBJ2-3	TRBV29-1	CSTAGSTDTQYF	TGCAGCACAGCGGGGTCCACAGATACGCAGTATTTT
.	TRBD1	TRBJ1-2	TRBV5-1	CASSLAGQDYGYTF	TGCGCCAGCAGCTTGGCGGGACAGGACTATGGCTACACCTTC
.	TRBD1	TRBJ1-4	TRBV15	CATSRNRDRVEKLFF	TGTGCCACCAGCAGGAACCGGGACAGGGTCGAAAAACTGTTTTTT